Listed below are T cell receptor beta chains from one sample, sequenced in a study of blood T cell repertoires in COVID-19. The repertoire was sequenced with immunoSEQ multiplex PCR; TCRdb's copy has only in-frame clones and lacks some. The table includes about 180,000 clones, about 81% detected once. Sequencing was performed on peripheral blood. The source is a woman of 80 years or more with COVID-19, enrolled during active disease. The CDR3 runs from the conserved cysteine through the conserved F or W. The D gene is left open where the match is weak. Some rows have no size entry. The others give once, few or many, or a class for an expanded clone.

V gene: TRBV4-1
clone size: -
D gene: TRBD2
J gene: TRBJ2-5
CDR3 DNA: TGCGCCAGCAGCCACGGGACTTGCGGGGGGGCCGGGGAGACCCAGTACTTC
CDR3 protein: CASSHGTCGGAGETQYF

V gene: TRBV2
clone size: -
D gene: -
J gene: TRBJ2-7
CDR3 DNA: TGTGCCAGCAGACCAGATTCCTACGAGCAGTACTTC
CDR3 protein: CASRPDSYEQYF

V gene: TRBV28
clone size: once
D gene: -
J gene: TRBJ2-3
CDR3 DNA: TGTGCCAGCAGCTTTCTTCGGGCAGATACGCAGTATTTT
CDR3 protein: CASSFLRADTQYF

V gene: TRBV27
clone size: -
D gene: TRBD1
J gene: TRBJ1-1
CDR3 DNA: TGTGCCAGCAGTCCGCGGACAGGGTGGAACACTGAAGCTTTCTTT
CDR3 protein: CASSPRTGWNTEAFF

V gene: TRBV19
clone size: -
D gene: TRBD1
J gene: TRBJ2-7
CDR3 DNA: TGTGCCAGTAGTCCGAGGACAGGGACGTACGAGCAGTACTTC
CDR3 protein: CASSPRTGTYEQYF

V gene: TRBV5-1
clone size: -
D gene: -
J gene: TRBJ1-6
CDR3 DNA: TGCGCCAGCAGCTTCGTAGGACACCATAATTCACCCCTCCACTTT
CDR3 protein: CASSFVGHHNSPLHF

V gene: TRBV5-1
clone size: -
D gene: TRBD1
J gene: TRBJ1-5
CDR3 DNA: TGCGCCAGCAGCTTGTCGGGACAGGGGAGTCAGCCCCAGCATTTT
CDR3 protein: CASSLSGQGSQPQHF

V gene: TRBV5-5
clone size: -
D gene: TRBD2
J gene: TRBJ2-1
CDR3 DNA: TGTGCCAGCAGCTTGGCGCTAGCGGGAGGTGAGCAGTTCTTC
CDR3 protein: CASSLALAGGEQFF

V gene: TRBV4-2
clone size: once
D gene: -
J gene: TRBJ2-2
CDR3 DNA: TGTGCCAGCAGCCAGGCGGGAACGGACGGGGAGCTGTTTTTT
CDR3 protein: CASSQAGTDGELFF

V gene: TRBV2
clone size: -
D gene: TRBD2
J gene: TRBJ2-7
CDR3 DNA: TGTGCCAGCAGTGAAGAGGGTAGCGGGGTCCTATACTCCTACGAGCAGTACTTC
CDR3 protein: CASSEEGSGVLYSYEQYF

V gene: TRBV27
clone size: -
D gene: TRBD2
J gene: TRBJ2-5
CDR3 DNA: TGTGCCAGCAGTCAGTTAGGAACTAGCGGGGGAGAGACCCAGTACTTC
CDR3 protein: CASSQLGTSGGETQYF

V gene: TRBV4-2
clone size: -
D gene: TRBD1
J gene: TRBJ1-2
CDR3 DNA: TGTGCCAGCAGCCTAGGTCGACAGGGGGCCTACACCTTC
CDR3 protein: CASSLGRQGAYTF

V gene: TRBV10-3
clone size: -
D gene: TRBD1
J gene: TRBJ2-7
CDR3 DNA: TGTGCCATCAGTGAGTCGATTATAGGGGGCACCGAGCAGTACTTC
CDR3 protein: CAISESIIGGTEQYF

V gene: TRBV2
clone size: -
D gene: -
J gene: TRBJ1-5
CDR3 DNA: TGTGCCAGCAGTTCACAGGACAATCAGCCCCAGCATTTT
CDR3 protein: CASSSQDNQPQHF

V gene: TRBV6-5
clone size: -
D gene: -
J gene: TRBJ2-2
CDR3 DNA: TGTGCCAGCAGGCCCTCAGGAAACACCGGGGAGCTGTTTTTT
CDR3 protein: CASRPSGNTGELFF

V gene: TRBV23-1
clone size: -
D gene: TRBD1
J gene: TRBJ1-1
CDR3 DNA: TGCGCCAGCAGTCAGACTAGGACAGGGGGCTTATGCGACACTGAAGCTTTCTTT
CDR3 protein: CASSQTRTGGLCDTEAFF

V gene: TRBV29-1
clone size: -
D gene: TRBD2
J gene: TRBJ2-1
CDR3 DNA: TGCAGCGTTGAGGCTAGCGGGAGCGGGAATGAGCAGTTCTTC
CDR3 protein: CSVEASGSGNEQFF

V gene: TRBV9
clone size: -
D gene: -
J gene: TRBJ2-7
CDR3 DNA: TGTGCCAGCAGCGTAGGAGAGGGCTACGAGCAGTACTTC
CDR3 protein: CASSVGEGYEQYF

V gene: TRBV6-6
clone size: -
D gene: -
J gene: TRBJ1-2
CDR3 DNA: TGTGCCAGCAGTTGGAACGGGAGGGTAAACTATGGCTACACCTTC
CDR3 protein: CASSWNGRVNYGYTF

V gene: TRBV28
clone size: few
D gene: TRBD2
J gene: TRBJ2-4
CDR3 DNA: TGTGCCAGCAGTCCGGGGGGAACGATTCAGTACTTC
CDR3 protein: CASSPGGTIQYF

V gene: TRBV7-2
clone size: -
D gene: TRBD1
J gene: TRBJ1-1
CDR3 DNA: TGTGCCAGCAGCGTAACAGGGGGCGCTGGAACTGAAGCTTTCTTT
CDR3 protein: CASSVTGGAGTEAFF

V gene: TRBV5-8
clone size: -
D gene: TRBD2
J gene: TRBJ2-7
CDR3 DNA: TGTGCCAGCAGCCACGGGACTAGCGGGAGATCGCACGAGCAGTACTTC
CDR3 protein: CASSHGTSGRSHEQYF

V gene: TRBV12-3/TRBV12-4
clone size: -
D gene: TRBD1
J gene: TRBJ1-5
CDR3 DNA: TGCGCCGGGGGACAGGGCAATCAGCCCCAGCATTTT
CDR3 protein: CAGGQGNQPQHF

V gene: TRBV9
clone size: -
D gene: -
J gene: TRBJ2-2
CDR3 DNA: TGTGCCAGCAGCGTAGCTAGGGCAGGGTGGATAACCGGGGAGCTGTTTTTT
CDR3 protein: CASSVARAGWITGELFF

V gene: TRBV5-1
clone size: -
D gene: TRBD2
J gene: TRBJ2-5
CDR3 DNA: TGCGCCAGCAGCTTGGCCGGGACTAGTGGGGAGACCCAGTACTTC
CDR3 protein: CASSLAGTSGETQYF

V gene: TRBV7-2
clone size: -
D gene: TRBD1
J gene: TRBJ1-1
CDR3 DNA: TGTGCCAGCAGGGGACAGGGGATGAACACTGAAGCTTTCTTT
CDR3 protein: CASRGQGMNTEAFF

V gene: TRBV5-5
clone size: -
D gene: -
J gene: TRBJ1-2
CDR3 DNA: TGTGCCAGCAGCTCCGCTGGGCCCTATGGCTACACCTTC
CDR3 protein: CASSSAGPYGYTF

V gene: TRBV11-3
clone size: -
D gene: TRBD2
J gene: TRBJ2-1
CDR3 DNA: TGTGCCAGCAGCTCCACTAGCGGGGCCCACAATGAGCAGTTCTTC
CDR3 protein: CASSSTSGAHNEQFF

V gene: TRBV30
clone size: -
D gene: -
J gene: TRBJ1-1
CDR3 DNA: TGTGCCTGGAGTGTAAGAGTAAACACTGAAGCTTTCTTT
CDR3 protein: CAWSVRVNTEAFF

V gene: TRBV19
clone size: once
D gene: -
J gene: TRBJ2-7
CDR3 DNA: TGTGCCAGTAGTATAGATCCCGGGATCTACGAGCAGTACTTC
CDR3 protein: CASSIDPGIYEQYF